These T cell receptor beta chains were read from a single sample in a study of T cells after posttransplantation cyclophosphamide. The method was immunoSEQ multiplex PCR; TCRdb's version includes in-frame clones alone and lacks a portion of them. The table has fewer than 35,000 clones, roughly 91% seen once; the top ten hold about 0.1%. Sample: naive CD4+ T cells sorted from blood. Receptors originate from a man aged 30 to 39 in good health and a related stem cell transplant donor. CDR3s include the opening cysteine and the closing phenylalanine or tryptophan. D genes are given only for firm matches. Rows give clone size only sometimes, using once, few, many, or a class for an expanded clone.

d_gene: -
v_gene: TRBV9
abundance: -
j_gene: TRBJ2-7
CDR3aa: CASSVASSYEQYF
CDR3nt: TGTGCCAGCAGCGTAGCTAGCTCCTACGAGCAGTACTTC

d_gene: TRBD2
v_gene: TRBV2
abundance: -
j_gene: TRBJ2-5
CDR3aa: CASSETGLAGETQYF
CDR3nt: TGTGCCAGCAGTGAAACCGGACTAGCGGGAGAGACCCAGTACTTC

d_gene: -
v_gene: TRBV7-2
abundance: -
j_gene: TRBJ1-6
CDR3aa: CASSLEGHSPLHF
CDR3nt: TGTGCCAGCAGCTTAGAGGGGCATTCACCCCTCCACTTT

d_gene: -
v_gene: TRBV4-1
abundance: -
j_gene: TRBJ1-5
CDR3aa: CASSLMGDFNQPQHF
CDR3nt: TGCGCCAGCAGCCTAATGGGAGACTTCAATCAGCCCCAGCATTTT

d_gene: -
v_gene: TRBV4-1
abundance: -
j_gene: TRBJ2-7
CDR3aa: CASSRTTHLDEQYF
CDR3nt: TGCGCCAGCAGCCGGACTACCCATCTGGACGAGCAGTACTTC

d_gene: -
v_gene: TRBV7-9
abundance: -
j_gene: TRBJ2-7
CDR3aa: CASSLDGPPYEQYF
CDR3nt: TGTGCCAGCAGCTTAGATGGGCCTCCCTACGAGCAGTACTTC

d_gene: -
v_gene: TRBV5-1
abundance: -
j_gene: TRBJ2-5
CDR3aa: CATHPLQSQETQYF
CDR3nt: TGCGCCACCCACCCGCTACAGAGTCAAGAGACCCAGTACTTC

d_gene: TRBD1
v_gene: TRBV6-1
abundance: -
j_gene: TRBJ1-5
CDR3aa: CASSLPTGAPGAQHF
CDR3nt: TGTGCCAGCAGCCTCCCCACAGGGGCCCCTGGGGCCCAGCATTTT

d_gene: -
v_gene: TRBV6-5
abundance: -
j_gene: TRBJ1-2
CDR3aa: CASGIRRAQGYTF
CDR3nt: TGTGCCAGCGGCATTCGCAGGGCCCAAGGCTACACCTTC

d_gene: -
v_gene: TRBV7-3
abundance: -
j_gene: TRBJ2-1
CDR3aa: CASSFRGNGNEQFF
CDR3nt: TGTGCCAGCAGCTTTAGGGGGAATGGAAATGAGCAGTTCTTC

d_gene: TRBD1
v_gene: TRBV27
abundance: -
j_gene: TRBJ2-4
CDR3aa: CASSLSGGQGGIQYF
CDR3nt: TGTGCCAGCAGTTTATCGGGGGGACAGGGTGGCATTCAGTACTTC

d_gene: TRBD1
v_gene: TRBV25-1
abundance: once
j_gene: TRBJ1-5
CDR3aa: CASSVTGEHQPQHF
CDR3nt: TGTGCCAGCAGTGTGACAGGGGAGCATCAGCCCCAGCATTTT

d_gene: TRBD1
v_gene: TRBV5-5
abundance: once
j_gene: TRBJ2-5
CDR3aa: CASRRGPVRAETQYF
CDR3nt: TGTGCCAGCAGAAGGGGGCCCGTACGGGCAGAGACCCAGTACTTC

d_gene: TRBD1
v_gene: TRBV28
abundance: -
j_gene: TRBJ1-1
CDR3aa: CASRIQGKDTEAFF
CDR3nt: TGTGCCAGTAGGATACAGGGGAAGGACACTGAAGCTTTCTTT

d_gene: TRBD2
v_gene: TRBV4-2
abundance: -
j_gene: TRBJ2-5
CDR3aa: CASSQGMRRGEETQYF
CDR3nt: TGTGCCAGCAGCCAAGGAATGCGACGGGGGGAAGAGACCCAGTACTTC

d_gene: TRBD1
v_gene: TRBV2
abundance: -
j_gene: TRBJ1-2
CDR3aa: CATSPAQGARGYTF
CDR3nt: TGTGCCACTTCACCGGCACAGGGGGCACGGGGCTACACCTTC

d_gene: -
v_gene: TRBV7-2
abundance: once
j_gene: TRBJ1-1
CDR3aa: CASSLVVGRTEAFF
CDR3nt: TGTGCCAGCAGCTTAGTGGTGGGGCGGACTGAAGCTTTCTTT

d_gene: -
v_gene: TRBV9
abundance: once
j_gene: TRBJ2-1
CDR3aa: CASSVGSGEQFF
CDR3nt: TGTGCCAGCAGCGTAGGTTCCGGGGAGCAGTTCTTC

d_gene: -
v_gene: TRBV19
abundance: -
j_gene: TRBJ1-3
CDR3aa: CASSIDWTVGNTIYF
CDR3nt: TGTGCCAGTAGTATAGACTGGACAGTCGGAAACACCATATATTTT

d_gene: TRBD1
v_gene: TRBV10-1
abundance: -
j_gene: TRBJ2-2
CDR3aa: CASSPGQGATGELFF
CDR3nt: TGCGCCAGCAGTCCAGGACAGGGGGCAACCGGGGAGCTGTTTTTT

d_gene: TRBD1
v_gene: TRBV5-1
abundance: -
j_gene: TRBJ1-3
CDR3aa: CASSSTGGNGYTIYF
CDR3nt: TGCGCCAGCAGCTCGACAGGGGGAAATGGATACACCATATATTTT

d_gene: -
v_gene: TRBV7-6
abundance: -
j_gene: TRBJ2-4
CDR3aa: CASSLGTLHRDIQYF
CDR3nt: TGTGCCAGCAGCTTAGGGACACTACATAGAGACATTCAGTACTTC

d_gene: -
v_gene: TRBV5-1
abundance: -
j_gene: TRBJ1-5
CDR3aa: CASSLGQNQPQHF
CDR3nt: TGCGCCAGCAGCTTGGGACAGAATCAGCCCCAGCATTTT

d_gene: -
v_gene: TRBV5-4
abundance: -
j_gene: TRBJ1-2
CDR3aa: CASSLQGSVDYGYTF
CDR3nt: TGTGCCAGCAGCCTTCAGGGGTCGGTGGACTATGGCTACACCTTC

d_gene: -
v_gene: TRBV28
abundance: -
j_gene: TRBJ1-6
CDR3aa: CASSSPSGHNSPLHF
CDR3nt: TGTGCCAGCAGTTCCCCCAGCGGGCATAATTCACCCCTCCACTTT

d_gene: TRBD1
v_gene: TRBV11-3
abundance: -
j_gene: TRBJ1-5
CDR3aa: CASSSGQGTCGNQPQHF
CDR3nt: TGTGCCAGCAGCTCTGGACAGGGGACCTGTGGCAATCAGCCCCAGCATTTT

d_gene: TRBD2
v_gene: TRBV7-2
abundance: -
j_gene: TRBJ2-3
CDR3aa: CASSSSSGGGDTQYF
CDR3nt: TGTGCCAGCAGCTCCAGTAGCGGGGGCGGAGATACGCAGTATTTT

d_gene: TRBD2
v_gene: TRBV5-1
abundance: -
j_gene: TRBJ2-5
CDR3aa: CASSLELAGGRETQYF
CDR3nt: TGCGCCAGCAGCTTGGAACTAGCGGGGGGTCGTGAGACCCAGTACTTC

d_gene: -
v_gene: TRBV5-4
abundance: -
j_gene: TRBJ2-1
CDR3aa: CASSLETGTYNEQFF
CDR3nt: TGTGCCAGCAGCCTCGAAACAGGGACCTACAATGAGCAGTTCTTC

d_gene: TRBD1
v_gene: TRBV4-1
abundance: -
j_gene: TRBJ2-7
CDR3aa: CASSQPGQGTYEQYF
CDR3nt: TGCGCCAGCAGCCAACCGGGACAGGGAACCTACGAGCAGTACTTC

d_gene: TRBD1
v_gene: TRBV6-5
abundance: -
j_gene: TRBJ2-7
CDR3aa: CASSYTGTGIVYEQYF
CDR3nt: TGTGCCAGCAGTTATACCGGGACAGGGATTGTGTACGAGCAGTACTTC

d_gene: TRBD1
v_gene: TRBV19
abundance: -
j_gene: TRBJ2-7
CDR3aa: CASSILGSQGAYEQYF
CDR3nt: TGTGCCAGTAGTATCCTTGGGTCCCAGGGGGCCTACGAGCAGTACTTC

d_gene: -
v_gene: TRBV5-6
abundance: -
j_gene: TRBJ2-1
CDR3aa: CASSLMRTAGDNEQFF
CDR3nt: TGTGCCAGCAGCTTGATGCGGACAGCCGGGGACAATGAGCAGTTCTTC

d_gene: -
v_gene: TRBV10-1
abundance: -
j_gene: TRBJ1-2
CDR3aa: CASSEALPGTRTPPNYGYTF
CDR3nt: TGCGCCAGCAGTGAGGCCCTCCCAGGGACTCGGACCCCACCTAACTATGGCTACACCTTC

d_gene: -
v_gene: TRBV7-2
abundance: -
j_gene: TRBJ1-6
CDR3aa: CASSHTGFDSPLHF
CDR3nt: TGTGCCAGCAGCCATACAGGGTTCGATTCACCCCTCCACTTT

d_gene: -
v_gene: TRBV5-6
abundance: -
j_gene: TRBJ2-2
CDR3aa: CASSSRGTGELFF
CDR3nt: TGTGCCAGCAGCTCGCGAGGCACCGGGGAGCTGTTTTTT

d_gene: -
v_gene: TRBV7-3
abundance: -
j_gene: TRBJ2-2
CDR3aa: CASSPARRPNTGELFF
CDR3nt: TGTGCCAGCAGCCCGGCCCGGAGACCGAACACCGGGGAGCTGTTTTTT

d_gene: TRBD2
v_gene: TRBV28
abundance: -
j_gene: TRBJ2-7
CDR3aa: CASSPTSGGAYEQYF
CDR3nt: TGTGCCAGCAGTCCGACTAGCGGGGGAGCCTACGAGCAGTACTTC

d_gene: -
v_gene: TRBV28
abundance: -
j_gene: TRBJ1-1
CDR3aa: CASREGNTEAFF
CDR3nt: TGTGCCAGTCGCGAGGGGAACACTGAAGCTTTCTTT

d_gene: -
v_gene: TRBV7-2
abundance: -
j_gene: TRBJ2-2
CDR3aa: CASSLQGGEYTGELFF
CDR3nt: TGTGCCAGCAGCTTACAGGGCGGAGAATACACCGGGGAGCTGTTTTTT

d_gene: TRBD1
v_gene: TRBV6-1
abundance: -
j_gene: TRBJ1-2
CDR3aa: CASKGQAYGYTF
CDR3nt: TGTGCCAGCAAGGGACAGGCATATGGCTACACCTTC

d_gene: -
v_gene: TRBV18
abundance: -
j_gene: TRBJ1-1
CDR3aa: CASSPAANTEAFF
CDR3nt: TGTGCCAGCTCACCGGCGGCGAACACTGAAGCTTTCTTT

d_gene: -
v_gene: TRBV6-1
abundance: -
j_gene: TRBJ2-5
CDR3aa: CASIPGGRETQYF
CDR3nt: TGTGCCAGCATCCCCGGGGGACGGGAGACCCAGTACTTC

d_gene: -
v_gene: TRBV2
abundance: -
j_gene: TRBJ2-2
CDR3aa: CAPRGGPTGELFF
CDR3nt: TGTGCCCCCAGGGGTGGTCCCACCGGGGAGCTGTTTTTT

d_gene: -
v_gene: TRBV7-2
abundance: -
j_gene: TRBJ2-3
CDR3aa: CASSLEGGTDTQYF
CDR3nt: TGTGCCAGCAGCTTAGAGGGCGGGACAGATACGCAGTATTTT

d_gene: -
v_gene: TRBV7-8
abundance: -
j_gene: TRBJ2-7
CDR3aa: CASSPGTPFVYEQYF
CDR3nt: TGTGCCAGCAGCCCCGGGACACCCTTTGTCTACGAGCAGTACTTC

d_gene: TRBD1
v_gene: TRBV5-4
abundance: -
j_gene: TRBJ2-6
CDR3aa: CASSPGGELSRANVLTF
CDR3nt: TGTGCCAGCAGCCCAGGGGGCGAGTTATCTAGGGCCAACGTCCTGACTTTC

d_gene: -
v_gene: TRBV10-3
abundance: -
j_gene: TRBJ2-7
CDR3aa: CAISESGQGYEQYF
CDR3nt: TGTGCCATCAGTGAGTCGGGGCAGGGCTACGAGCAGTACTTC

d_gene: TRBD2
v_gene: TRBV7-9
abundance: once
j_gene: TRBJ2-1
CDR3aa: CASSLAGGPYEQFF
CDR3nt: TGTGCCAGCAGCTTGGCGGGGGGGCCGTATGAGCAGTTCTTC

d_gene: TRBD2
v_gene: TRBV19
abundance: -
j_gene: TRBJ2-5
CDR3aa: CASSIGLAGTETQYF
CDR3nt: TGTGCCAGTAGTATAGGCCTAGCGGGGACAGAGACCCAGTACTTC